The 13 T cell receptor beta chains in this list originate from one sample, sequenced in a study of blood T cell repertoires in COVID-19. The table came from immunoSEQ multiplex PCR; TCRdb's copy has only in-frame clones and leaves some out. The data hold 86,000 or so clones, with roughly 86% observed a single time. Sequenced: peripheral blood. The receptors derive from a man between 50 and 59 years old with active or convalescent COVID-19.

This chain connects TRBV5-1 to TRBJ2-3, with 12 bases matching TRBD1. The CDR3 runs 15 residues. Germline V lookup: CDR1 SGHRS, CDR2 YFSETQ. V trimming: 4 bases; J trimming: 4 bases; junction bases outside the gene matches: 4. CDR3 residues: CASSKGQGASDTQYF. CDR3 bases: TGCGCCAGCAGCAAGGGACAGGGGGCGTCAGATACGCAGTATTTT.

This chain joins TRBV5-1 and TRBJ2-1; perhaps TRBD1 as D (6 bases). The ends were cut back, 4 bases at V and 0 bases at J, with 11 bases in the middle. This CDR3 has 15 residues. The germline V gene has CDR1 SGHRS and CDR2 YFSETQ. The CDR3 is CASSRTASSYNEQFF. The CDR3 nucleotides are TGCGCCAGCAGCCGGACAGCGAGCTCCTACAATGAGCAGTTCTTC.

This clone was seen once. The chain carries TRBV12-3 or TRBV12-4 and TRBJ1-2; weak D call: TRBD1 (5 bases). Trimming pared 3 bases from V and 7 bases from J, leaving 9 bases between. There are 12 residues in the CDR3. The CDR3 DNA follows: TGTGCCAGCAGTTTTGGGGCTTTTGGCTACACCTTC. Amino acid sequence: CASSFGAFGYTF.

V gene TRBV19 combines with J gene TRBJ2-3, with D unclear. The germline V gene encodes CDR1 LNHDA and CDR2 SQIVND (reference sequence). The CDR3 length is 13 residues. Deletions cut 6 bases from V and 1 base from J, with 8 bases between. CDR3 nucleotide sequence: TGTGCCAGTAGGCTCGGAGGCACAGATACGCAGTATTTT. Translation: CASRLGGTDTQYF.

The rearrangement joins TRBV2 to TRBJ1-3, with a weak D call TRBD1 (6 bases). Trimming stripped 6 bases from V and 3 bases from J, with 12 bases between. The germline V gene has CDR1 SNHLY and CDR2 FYNNEI. The CDR3 is made up of 14 amino acids. CDR3 DNA sequence: TGTGCCAGCAGGAACAGGGTCGGTGGAAACACCATATATTTT. Its protein is CASRNRVGGNTIYF.

The chain's CDR3 is CTSSRRTFLAGELFF. The CDR3 DNA reads as TGCACCAGCAGCCGCCGGACATTCTTAGCCGGGGAGCTGTTTTTT. The chain uses TRBV1 and TRBJ2-2; TRBD1 is the table's D call, not checked against the DNA. TRBV1 is noted as a pseudogene. The CDR3 is 15 residues long.

For the CDR3, the DNA is TGTGCCAGCAGTGAGGGGGGGCAGAAAAGCGGCTACACCTTC. This encodes CASSEGGQKSGYTF. The chain joins TRBV25-1 to TRBJ1-2; weak D call: TRBD1 (6 bases). The CDR3 has 14 residues. V shed 3 bases and J shed 8 bases, with 16 bases lying between them. Germline CDR1 MGHDK, CDR2 SYGVNS.

The DNA of the CDR3 is TGTGCCAGCAGCAACATTGCGGGGGACAGGGGATCCTATATAGAAAAACTGTTTTTT. It specifies CASSNIAGDRGSYIEKLFF. The chain couples TRBV21-1 to TRBJ1-4; TRBD1 is the table's D call and was not checked against the DNA. TRBV21-1 is a listed pseudogene. The CDR3 length is 19 residues.

The CDR3 region is CASSPGGSTEAFF. CDR3 in DNA: TGTGCCAGCAGCCCCGGGGGGTCAACTGAAGCTTTCTTT. The chain is built from TRBV5-8 and TRBJ1-1; TRBD1 is a possible D gene (5 bases). The V end was cut by 4 bases, the J end by 5 bases, with 12 bases between. This CDR3 spans 13 amino acids. Germline-derived CDR1 and CDR2 are SGHTS and YDEGEE.

V gene TRBV6-4 combines with J gene TRBJ1-6; weak D call: TRBD1 (5 bases). V was cut by 3 bases and J by 9 bases, with 12 bases left in between. The germline V gene has CDR1 MRHNA and CDR2 SNTAGT. This CDR3 is 14 amino acids long. The CDR3 sequence is CASSEGREGSPLHF. The CDR3 DNA is TGTGCCAGCAGTGAGGGCAGGGAAGGTTCACCCCTCCACTTT.

V and J are TRBV29-1 and TRBJ1-2; a weak D match, TRBD1 (5 bases). The CDR3 has 14 amino acids. Germline-derived CDR1 and CDR2 are SQVTM and ANQGSEA. Between the trimmed V and J ends, which lost 3 bases and 0 bases, there was a span of 11 bases. The CDR3 loop is CSVETREANYGYTF. The CDR3 nucleotides are TGCAGCGTTGAGACCAGGGAAGCTAACTATGGCTACACCTTC.

The genes are TRBV10-3 and TRBJ2-7; perhaps TRBD1 as D (6 bases). Per the germline V gene, CDR1 is ENHRY and CDR2 is SYGVKD. Trimming took 3 bases from V and 6 from J, leaving 18 bases between them. This CDR3 region has 15 residues. CDR3 loop: CAISESGTPIVEQYF. Written as DNA, the CDR3 is TGTGCCATCAGTGAATCCGGGACACCCATCGTCGAGCAGTACTTC.

This chain uses TRBV5-1 with TRBJ2-7, with 7 bases that match TRBD1. Trimming cost V 0 bases and J 5 bases; bases outside gene matches: 5. Germline V gives CDR1 SGHRS, CDR2 YFSETQ. The CDR3 is 14 amino acids. This chain's CDR3 is CASSLGRGGDEQYF. Here the CDR3 DNA reads TGCGCCAGCAGCTTGGGAAGAGGGGGCGACGAGCAGTACTTC.